Ten or more counts support the clone carrying this T cell receptor (beta chain). Its antigen is as yet unknown. The source of the sample is a study of CD8 T cells in ankylosing spondylitis. One entry per CDR3 protein, called by TCRdb with MiXCR from the 5' RACE reads. The sample lists approximately 350,000 distinct CDR3 sequences, roughly 22% occurring once. The CDR3 covers 12 residues. Germline V gene lookup returns CDR1 SQVTM and CDR2 ANQGSEA. V shed 3 bases and J shed 3 bases, with 6 bases lying between them. Study-level findings and limits: A motif in TCR beta, a set of seven to nine highly homologous variants, appeared characteristic of ankylosing spondylitis blood. There were earlier reports of some motif variants in reactive arthritis synovial fluid and blood.

The sequence was collected from a male donor with ankylosing spondylitis or in good health (not recorded which). This sequence joins TRBV29-1 and TRBJ2-1; the D is unclear. Specimen: blood, either unsorted or a sorted T cell fraction (not recorded which). The CDR3 sequence: CSVEASYNEQFF. The CDR3 DNA is TGCAGCGTTGAGGCTAGCTACAATGAGCAGTTCTTC.